Here is one T cell receptor beta chain with its context. These data originate in a study of blood T cell repertoires in COVID-19. The repertoire was sequenced with immunoSEQ multiplex PCR; TCRdb's copy has only in-frame clones and lacks some. In the table there are just over 150,000 clones, approximately 82% of which are singletons. This CDR3 comprises 15 residues. V was shortened by 3 bases and J by 8 bases, with 19 bases between the two germline ends. Germline CDR1 and CDR2: SEHNR and FQNEAQ (reference sequence). Sequences were obtained from peripheral blood. The sequence came from an elderly woman with acute or convalescent COVID-19. The rearrangement uses TRBV7-9 and TRBJ1-2; D is unclear. CDR3 sequence reads: CASSFLGSLPQGYTF. For the CDR3, the DNA is TGTGCCAGCAGCTTCCTCGGGAGTCTACCCCAAGGCTACACCTTC.